These 10 T cell receptor beta chains were sequenced from one sample in a study of OX40 agonist ivuxolimab in advanced cancers. Assay used: immunoSEQ multiplex PCR; TCRdb lists only in-frame clones, some missing. The sample shows roughly 46,000 clones, roughly 88% of them seen only once. This sample comprised CD4+ or CD8+ T cells sorted from blood, obtained in a trial of the OX40 agonist ivuxolimab. The source of these receptors is an adult with an advanced solid tumor such as melanoma, head and neck, liver or kidney cancer.

The chain joins TRBV2 to TRBJ2-1; 9 bases match TRBD2. J was trimmed by 7 bases and V by 3 bases; bases with no gene match: 25. This CDR3 is built from 21 residues. Germline V gene data show CDR1 as SNHLY and CDR2 as FYNNEI. The CDR3 reads CASSDGRTRLAAGGRTNEQFF. The CDR3 DNA reads as TGTGCCAGCAGTGATGGTAGGACAAGACTAGCGGCTGGGGGTAGGACTAATGAGCAGTTCTTC.

The gene calls are TRBV7-2 and TRBJ2-2, with TRBD2 matching over 9 bases. CDR3 length: 21 residues. The junction had 20 bases not matched to a gene; V was cut back by 0 bases and J by 6 bases. CDR1 is SGHTA and CDR2 is FQGNSA in the germline V gene. This chain's CDR3 is CASSLAPMPSWASGIPGELFF. In nucleotides, the CDR3 is TGTGCCAGCAGCTTAGCGCCAATGCCTAGTTGGGCTAGCGGGATCCCCGGGGAGCTGTTTTTT.

The chain recombines TRBV4-2 with TRBJ2-2; 13 bases map to TRBD2. V lost 5 bases and J lost 4; bases outside the gene matches: 4. Germline values: CDR1 LGHNA, CDR2 YNFKEQ. This CDR3 is 16 amino acids long. This CDR3 reads CASSTSGRGPTGELFF. CDR3 in DNA: TGTGCCAGCAGCACTAGCGGGAGGGGGCCCACCGGGGAGCTGTTTTTT.

The chain is built from TRBV19 and TRBJ1-3; 7 bases fit TRBD1. This CDR3 is built from 15 residues. J gave up 2 bases and V 2 bases, and 3 bases lay outside the gene matches. The germline CDR1 and CDR2 sequences are LNHDA and SQIVND (reference sequence). The CDR3 DNA sequence: TGTGCCAGTAGTATAACAGGGGATCCTGGAAACACCATATATTTT. This translates into CASSITGDPGNTIYF.

The V and J genes are TRBV5-1 and TRBJ1-2, with unresolved D. The V end was cut by 0 bases, the J end by 8 bases, with 8 bases between. Germline V gives CDR1 SGHRS, CDR2 YFSETQ. This CDR3 spans 12 amino acids. CDR3 region: CASSLGGPGYTF. In DNA form, the CDR3 reads TGCGCCAGCAGCTTGGGCGGCCCGGGCTACACCTTC.

V usage is TRBV14 and J usage is TRBJ2-4, with 11 nucleotides matching TRBD2. The germline CDR1 and CDR2 sequences are SGHDN and FVKESK. With V trimmed by 1 base and J by 11 bases, 4 bases remained unmatched. CDR3 size: 14 residues. CDR3 DNA: TGTGCCAGCAGCCAAGCAGCTAGCGGGAGGTTTCAGTACTTC. Protein product: CASSQAASGRFQYF. Full variable domain (rest looked up from reference TRBV14 and TRBJ2-4): EAGVTQFPSHSVIEKGQTVTLRCDPISGHDNLYWYRRVMGKEIKFLLHFVKESKQDESGMPNNRFLAERTGGTYSTLKVQPAELEDSGVYFCASSQAASGRFQYFGAGTRLSVL.

This clone is medium-sized within its sample. The rearrangement links TRBV19 to TRBJ1-5, with unresolved D. CDR3 size: 13 residues. The V end lost 7 bases, the J end lost 11 bases, and 18 bases lay between the germline ends. The germline CDR1 and CDR2 sequences are LNHDA and SQIVND (reference sequence). DNA for the CDR3: TGTGCCAGTATGGAAGGGTCAGCCGGGTCCCAGCATTTT. Protein: CASMEGSAGSQHF. Looking up the rest from reference TRBV19 and TRBJ1-5 gives the full variable domain: DGGITQSPKYLFRKEGQNVTLSCEQNLNHDAMYWYRQDPGQGLRLIYYSQIVNDFQKGDIAEGYSVSREKKESFPLTVTSAQKNPTAFYLCASMEGSAGSQHFGDGTRLSIL.

V usage is TRBV7-2 and J usage is TRBJ2-2; D gene unclear. V gave up 8 bases and J gave up 2 bases, with 9 bases separating them. The CDR3 covers 13 residues. Germline loops: CDR1 SGHTA, CDR2 FQGNSA. The DNA for the CDR3 is TGTGCCAGCCAAGGATTAAACACCGGGGAGCTGTTTTTT. It encodes CASQGLNTGELFF.

A note on this clone: This CDR3 is also generated by other DNA sequences in the sample. The rearrangement joins TRBV19 to TRBJ1-1, with no clear D. V dropped 4 bases and J dropped 0 bases, with 9 bases sitting between them. The CDR3 has 14 amino acids. From germline, CDR1 is LNHDA and CDR2 SQIVND (reference sequence). For the CDR3, the DNA is TGTGCCAGTAGTACCCAGGCATTGAACACTGAAGCTTTCTTT. Encoded protein: CASSTQALNTEAFF. Full variable domain (remainder filled in from reference TRBV19 and TRBJ1-1): DGGITQSPKYLFRKEGQNVTLSCEQNLNHDAMYWYRQDPGQGLRLIYYSQIVNDFQKGDIAEGYSVSREKKESFPLTVTSAQKNPTAFYLCASSTQALNTEAFFGQGTRLTVV.

The genes are TRBV5-1 and TRBJ1-2, with D unresolved. V was shortened by 1 base and J by 3 bases, with 7 bases between the two germline ends. Germline V gives CDR1 SGHRS, CDR2 YFSETQ. The CDR3 extends over 13 amino acids. CDR3 in DNA: TGCGCCAGCAGCTTGAACGGCGACTATGGCTACACCTTC. Translating it yields CASSLNGDYGYTF.